The 8 T cell receptor beta chains below were found in one sample sequenced in a study of T cell responses to AZD1222 COVID-19 vaccine. Repertoires were generated with immunoSEQ multiplex PCR, while TCRdb's copy carries only in-frame clones and drops some. Of 250,000 to 300,000 clones listed, approximately 94% are singletons. Source: peripheral blood, taken 28 days after the second AZD1222 dose. Receptors were obtained from an adult who received the AZD1222 COVID-19 vaccine.

CDR3 sequence reads: CASSLNGGELFF. Written as DNA, the CDR3 is TGTGCCAGCAGCTTGAACGGCGGGGAGCTGTTTTTT. This chain links TRBV5-5 with TRBJ2-2, with D unclear. The germline V gene encodes CDR1 SGHKS and CDR2 YYEKEE (reference sequence). CDR3 length equals 12 residues. Trimming removed 1 base at V and 7 bases at J, with 5 bases between. Supplemented by reference TRBV5-5 and TRBJ2-2, the full variable domain reads DAGVTQSPTHLIKTRGQQVTLRCSPISGHKSVSWYQQVLGQGPQFIFQYYEKEERGRGNFPDRFSARQFPNYSSELNVNALLLGDSALYLCASSLNGGELFFGEGSRLTVL.

V usage is TRBV28 and J usage is TRBJ1-1, with D perhaps TRBD1 (5 bases). Germline-derived CDR1 and CDR2 are MDHEN and SYDVKM. Trimming removed 6 bases at V and 4 bases at J, with 12 bases between. This CDR3 region has 13 residues. The CDR3 DNA follows: TGTGCCAGCAGGCCCTCGGGGGGCACTGAAGCTTTCTTT. Translating gives CASRPSGGTEAFF. Variable domain in full (rest from reference TRBV28 and TRBJ1-1): DVKVTQSSRYLVKRTGEKVFLECVQDMDHENMFWYRQDPGLGLRLIYFSYDVKMKEKGDIPEGYSVSREKKERFSLILESASTNQTSMYLCASRPSGGTEAFFGQGTRLTVV.

This rearrangement joins TRBV9 to TRBJ1-1; D uncertain. CDR1 and CDR2 (germline): SGDLS, YYNGEE. V was trimmed by 0 bases and J by 0 bases, leaving 6 bases between them. The CDR3 spans 14 residues. Here the CDR3 reads CASSVGHMNTEAFF. The CDR3 DNA reads as TGTGCCAGCAGCGTAGGGCACATGAACACTGAAGCTTTCTTT.

The chain links TRBV3-1 (or the pseudogene TRBV3-2) to TRBJ1-3; D gene uncertain. V lost 0 bases to trimming and J lost 0 bases, with 12 bases between them. The length of the CDR3 is 17 residues. The germline gives CDR1 LGHDT, CDR2 YNNKEL (reference sequence). The CDR3 nucleotides are TGTGCCAGCAGCCAAGATAGGCAGGCCCTCTCTGGAAACACCATATATTTT. Residues: CASSQDRQALSGNTIYF.

About this clone itself: In the same sample, other DNA sequences code for this CDR3. The chain is built from TRBV18 and TRBJ1-1; D is uncertain. Germline CDR1 and CDR2: KGHSH and LQKENI. CDR3 length: 16 amino acids. Trimming cost V 3 bases and J 1 base, with 15 bases left between them. The CDR3 loop is CASSPPSGAKNTEAFF. The DNA for the CDR3 is TGTGCCAGCTCACCTCCGAGCGGAGCAAAGAACACTGAAGCTTTCTTT. Based on the CDR3 plus reference TRBV18 and TRBJ1-1, the full variable domain is NAGVMQNPRHLVRRRGQEARLRCSPMKGHSHVYWYRQLPEEGLKFMVYLQKENIIDESGMPKERFSAEFPKEGPSILRIQQVVRGDSAAYFCASSPPSGAKNTEAFFGQGTRLTVV.

V is TRBV7-9 and J is TRBJ1-4, with D hard to call. The CDR3 extends over 12 amino acids. CDR1 and CDR2 (germline): SEHNR, FQNEAQ (reference sequence). V was shortened by 1 base and J by 7 bases, with 4 bases between the two germline ends. Here the CDR3 reads CASSLVPEKLFF. In DNA form, the CDR3 reads TGTGCCAGCAGCTTAGTCCCTGAAAAACTGTTTTTT.

This chain links TRBV10-1 with TRBJ1-1; possible D gene TRBD1, 5 bases. From germline, CDR1 is WNHNN and CDR2 SYGVQD (reference sequence). The ends were cut back, 1 base at V and 1 base at J, with 10 bases in the middle. This CDR3 region has 15 residues. The CDR3 reads CASSEWEGANTEAFF. As DNA, the CDR3 is TGCGCCAGCAGTGAGTGGGAAGGGGCGAACACTGAAGCTTTCTTT.

The chain is built from TRBV2 and TRBJ2-1, with D tentatively TRBD1 (6 bases). Per germline, CDR1 SNHLY and CDR2 FYNNEI. The CDR3 extends over 11 amino acids. Trimming removed 6 bases at V and 10 bases at J, with 10 bases between. CDR3 DNA sequence: TGTGCCAGCAGCCCCGGGACAGAGCAGTTCTTC. Translation gives CASSPGTEQFF.